This T cell receptor beta chain was observed in a study of vaccination effects on CD4 cells after COVID-19. Study at large: The cohort was immunized with two doses of either the BNT162b2 or mRNA-1273 vaccine.

Following culture for around 10 days, CD4+ T cells were isolated. Half-medium exchanges with IL-2 medium took place on days 3 and 7. This table comes from immunoSEQ multiplex PCR, and its TCRdb copy is limited to in-frame clones, with some not included. The sample carries 40,000 to 55,000 clones, 70% to 75% recorded once. Concerning this clone itself: Its cognate antigen is unknown.

Germline V gene data show CDR1 as SGHDT and CDR2 as YYEEEE. V was pared by 2 bases and J by 4 bases, with 8 bases between. The CDR3 contains 13 residues. This sequence was found in a human donor who had a prior SARS-CoV-2 infection. Sequenced material: CD4+ T cells from PBMCs cultured without peptide, taken before COVID-19 vaccination. This chain links TRBV5-6 with TRBJ2-3, with a tentative D call TRBD2 (6 bases). The CDR3 reads CASSLGEADTQYF. The CDR3 DNA is TGTGCCAGCAGCTTAGGGGAGGCAGATACGCAGTATTTT.